The rows below give T cell receptor beta chains drawn from one sample of a study of cytomegalovirus exposure and HLA in healthy donors. The repertoire was sequenced with immunoSEQ multiplex PCR; TCRdb's copy has only in-frame clones and lacks some. This sample has roughly 120,000 clones, with 76% found just once. Sequenced: PBMCs. These receptors all stem from a man in his fifties in good health and CMV-seropositive. Both conserved end residues are part of each CDR3. The D gene is left open where the match is weak. Clone size is shown for a subset of rows, as once, few, many or a class of expanded clone.

>once|TRBJ1-6|TRBV28|-
TGTGCCAGCAGCTCCCCCGTGGGGGCAATTTATAATTCACCCCTCCACTTT
CASSSPVGAIYNSPLHF
>-|TRBJ2-3|TRBV4-3|TRBD2
TGCGCCAGCAGCCCCGGACTAGCCCCCCCAGATACGCAGTATTTT
CASSPGLAPPDTQYF
>-|TRBJ1-2|TRBV18|-
TGTGCCAGCTCACCACCGGACGGGGGAAACTATGGCTACACCTTC
CASSPPDGGNYGYTF
>-|TRBJ2-7|TRBV27|TRBD1
TGTGCCAGCAGTTGGGACAGTGGTACCTACGAGCAGTACTTC
CASSWDSGTYEQYF
>-|TRBJ2-4|TRBV28|-
TGTGCCAGCAGTATAGCAGAAAACATTCAGTACTTC
CASSIAENIQYF
>-|TRBJ1-3|TRBV27|TRBD1
TGTGCCAGCAGTCCAACAGGGGGTATCTCTGGAAACACCATATATTTT
CASSPTGGISGNTIYF
>-|TRBJ1-3|TRBV4-2|-
TGTGCCAGCAGCCAAGACAGGGGCGGTGGAAACACCATATATTTT
CASSQDRGGGNTIYF
>-|TRBJ1-6|TRBV5-8|-
TGTGCCAGCAGCCCGGGTCCAAATTCACCCCTCCACTTT
CASSPGPNSPLHF
>once|TRBJ2-1|TRBV5-6|TRBD2
TGTGCCAGCACCCTGGATTTTAGCGGGGGGGCCGGTTACAATGAGCAGTTCTTC
CASTLDFSGGAGYNEQFF
>-|TRBJ2-7|TRBV21-1|-
TGTGCCAGCAGCAATTGGGGGGTAGGGTGCGAGCAGTGCTTC
CASSNWGVGCEQCF
>once|TRBJ2-1|TRBV19|-
TGTGCCAGTAGTATTGTCGGGGGATTCTACAATGAGCAGTTCTTC
CASSIVGGFYNEQFF
>-|TRBJ2-1|TRBV6-5|-
TGTGCCAGCATCCCCCCCAGCGGTCTTGCCAATGAGCAGTTCTTC
CASIPPSGLANEQFF
>-|TRBJ2-5|TRBV4-1|TRBD1
TGCGCCAGCAGTCAAACAGGGGGCGAGACCCAGTACTTC
CASSQTGGETQYF
>-|TRBJ2-5|TRBV6-5|TRBD1
TGTGCCAGCAGTATAGACAGGGAAGAGACCCAGTACTTC
CASSIDREETQYF
>-|TRBJ1-1|TRBV5-5|-
TGTGCCAGCAGCTTGTCACCGGCTGAAGCTTTCTTT
CASSLSPAEAFF
>once|TRBJ2-7|TRBV27|-
TGTGCCAGCAGTTTAAAACTAGAAGCTCTGAGGCAGTACTTC
CASSLKLEALRQYF
>-|TRBJ2-7|TRBV15|-
TGTGCCACCAGCAGAGATCTCGCCCGGGAAGCGCAGTACTTC
CATSRDLAREAQYF
>-|TRBJ2-1|TRBV6-5|-
TGTGCCAGCACCTACGGCAGGGGGGCCTACAATGAGCAGTTCTTC
CASTYGRGAYNEQFF
>-|TRBJ2-7|TRBV7-2|-
TGTGCCAGCAGTTCTAGACAGTCGCAGTCCTACGAGCAGTACTTC
CASSSRQSQSYEQYF
>few|TRBJ2-1|TRBV14|TRBD2
TGTGCCAGCAGCCCCATAGCGGGATCACTGTTCTTC
CASSPIAGSLFF